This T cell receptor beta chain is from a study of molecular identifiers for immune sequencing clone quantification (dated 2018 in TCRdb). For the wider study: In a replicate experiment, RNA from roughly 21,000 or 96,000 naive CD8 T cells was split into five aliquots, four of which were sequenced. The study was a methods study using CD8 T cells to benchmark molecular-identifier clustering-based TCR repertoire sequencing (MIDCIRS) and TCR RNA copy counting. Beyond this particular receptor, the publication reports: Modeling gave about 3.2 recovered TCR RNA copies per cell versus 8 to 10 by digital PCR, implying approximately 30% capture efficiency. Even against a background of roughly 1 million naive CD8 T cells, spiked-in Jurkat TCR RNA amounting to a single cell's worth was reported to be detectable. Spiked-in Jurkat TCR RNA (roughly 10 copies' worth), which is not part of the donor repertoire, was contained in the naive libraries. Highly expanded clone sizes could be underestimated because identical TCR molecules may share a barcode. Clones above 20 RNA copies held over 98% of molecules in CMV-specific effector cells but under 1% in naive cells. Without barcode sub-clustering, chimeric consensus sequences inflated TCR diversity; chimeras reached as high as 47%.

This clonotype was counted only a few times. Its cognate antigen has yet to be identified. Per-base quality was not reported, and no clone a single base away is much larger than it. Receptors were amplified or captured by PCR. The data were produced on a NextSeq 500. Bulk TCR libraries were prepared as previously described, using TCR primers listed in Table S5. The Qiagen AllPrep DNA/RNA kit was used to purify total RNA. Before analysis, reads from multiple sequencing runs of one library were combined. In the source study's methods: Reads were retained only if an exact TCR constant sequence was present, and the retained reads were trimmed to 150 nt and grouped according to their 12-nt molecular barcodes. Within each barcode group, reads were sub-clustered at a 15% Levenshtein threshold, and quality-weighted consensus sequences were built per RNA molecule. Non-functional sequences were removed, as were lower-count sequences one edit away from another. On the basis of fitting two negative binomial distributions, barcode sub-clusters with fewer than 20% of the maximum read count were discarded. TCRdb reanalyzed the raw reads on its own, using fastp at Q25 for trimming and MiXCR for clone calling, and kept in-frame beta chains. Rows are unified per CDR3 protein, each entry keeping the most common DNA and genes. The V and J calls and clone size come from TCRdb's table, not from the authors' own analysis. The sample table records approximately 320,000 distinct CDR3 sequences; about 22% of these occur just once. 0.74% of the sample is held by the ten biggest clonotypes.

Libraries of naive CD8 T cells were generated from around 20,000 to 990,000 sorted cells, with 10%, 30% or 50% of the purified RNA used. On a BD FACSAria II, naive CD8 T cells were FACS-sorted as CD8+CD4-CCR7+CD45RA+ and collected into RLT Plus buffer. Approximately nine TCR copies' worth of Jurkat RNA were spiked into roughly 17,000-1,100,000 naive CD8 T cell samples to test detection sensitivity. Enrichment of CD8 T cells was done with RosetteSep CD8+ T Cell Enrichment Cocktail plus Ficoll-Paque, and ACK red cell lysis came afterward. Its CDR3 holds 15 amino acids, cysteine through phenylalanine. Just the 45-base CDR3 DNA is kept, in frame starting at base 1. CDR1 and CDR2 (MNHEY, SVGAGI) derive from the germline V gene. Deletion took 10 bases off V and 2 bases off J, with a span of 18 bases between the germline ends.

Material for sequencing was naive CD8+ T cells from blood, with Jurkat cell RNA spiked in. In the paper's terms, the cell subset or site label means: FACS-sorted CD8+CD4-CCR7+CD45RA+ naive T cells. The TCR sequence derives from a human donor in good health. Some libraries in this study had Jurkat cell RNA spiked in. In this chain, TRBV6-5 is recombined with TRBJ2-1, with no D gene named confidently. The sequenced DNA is TGTGCCACCTCCGTTGGGCGTCCACCCTACAATGAGCAGTTCTTC. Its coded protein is CATSVGRPPYNEQFF.